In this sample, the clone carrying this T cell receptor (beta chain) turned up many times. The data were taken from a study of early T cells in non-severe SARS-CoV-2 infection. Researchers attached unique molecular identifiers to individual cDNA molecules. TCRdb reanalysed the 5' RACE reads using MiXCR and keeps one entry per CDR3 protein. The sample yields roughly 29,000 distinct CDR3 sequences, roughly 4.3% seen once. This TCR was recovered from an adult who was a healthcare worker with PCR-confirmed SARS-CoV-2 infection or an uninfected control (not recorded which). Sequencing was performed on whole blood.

The CDR3 nucleotides read TGTGCCAGCAGTGACTCGGAGAACACCGGGGAGCTGTTTTTT. Encoded protein: CASSDSENTGELFF. The gene calls are TRBV6-4 and TRBJ2-2, with no clear D. The germline CDR1 and CDR2 sequences are MRHNA and SNTAGT. This CDR3 is 14 amino acids long. The V end was cut by 0 bases, the J end by 1 base, with 3 bases between.